The clone carrying this TCR beta chain was seen more than once but under ten times. The V and J ends lost 5 bases and 3 bases, in that order; junction bases with no gene match: 5. The CDR3 has 14 residues. From germline, CDR1 is MNHEY and CDR2 SMNVEV (reference sequence). In the authors' workflow: Using reference gene primer amplification, nucleated cell counts were estimated. The data were produced by immunoSEQ multiplex PCR, yet TCRdb's version contains in-frame clones alone and is incomplete. That table supplies the V and J calls and clone size; D and trimming were determined from the DNA. Found here are about 41,000 clones, 87% of them singletons; the top ten hold 3% to 5%. The data were taken from a study of blood T cell repertoires in COVID-19. The overall study: From T cells, B-cell-depleted T cells, or PBMCs came the material, which was cDNA or gDNA.

Enrolled during active infection, Seattle patients were then followed longitudinally. Sequenced: peripheral blood. V gene TRBV27 combines with J gene TRBJ1-1; 8 bases line up with TRBD1. This receptor was taken from a man aged 40-49 years with COVID-19, enrolled during active disease. The CDR3 loop reads CASSKDRAYTEAFF. CDR3 coding DNA: TGTGCCAGCAGTAAGGACAGGGCATACACTGAAGCTTTCTTT.